The 6 T cell receptor beta chains below were found in one sample sequenced in a study of blood T cell repertoires in COVID-19. Some clones are missing from TCRdb's copy, which holds only in-frame ones; the method was immunoSEQ multiplex PCR. The table records 310,000 or so clones, roughly 87% of them present only once. The sample consisted of PBMCs or T cells enriched from blood (not recorded which). All receptors derive from a woman in her 30s who had recovered from COVID-19.

The chain joins TRBV19 to TRBJ1-2; 10 bases are a match to TRBD1. From germline, CDR1 is LNHDA and CDR2 SQIVND (reference sequence). After removal of 10 bases from V and 3 bases from J, the junction contained 20 bases not matched to a gene. The CDR3 totals 18 residues. Here the CDR3 reads CATYAGDRGFALDYGYTF. CDR3 coding DNA: TGTGCCACCTATGCGGGGGACAGGGGATTCGCTCTTGACTATGGCTACACCTTC.

The chain carries TRBV6-2 or TRBV6-3 and TRBJ2-5; no definite D call. CDR1 is MNHEY and CDR2 is SVGEGT in the germline V gene. The CDR3 length is 13 residues. V gave up 0 bases and J gave up 9 bases, with 11 bases separating them. The CDR3 region has the DNA TGTGCCAGCAGTTACTCCCCGGCCGGAGCCCAGTACTTC. It specifies CASSYSPAGAQYF.

This clone was seen a few times. The chain couples TRBV2 to TRBJ1-6, with 7 bases identical to TRBD1. V lost 10 bases, J lost 4 bases, and 4 bases stayed unmatched. This CDR3 has 13 amino acids. Germline-derived CDR1 and CDR2 are SNHLY and FYNNEI. The CDR3 DNA follows: TGTGCCACCGGGGACAGATATAATTCACCCCTCCACTTT. As protein: CATGDRYNSPLHF.

The rearrangement links TRBV13 to TRBJ2-7, with 9 bases aligning to TRBD2. Unmatched junction bases numbered 4, after V lost 0 bases and J lost 1 base. Germline V gene data show CDR1 as PRHDT and CDR2 as FYEKMQ (reference sequence). The CDR3 is 16 amino acids. CDR3 loop: CASSLGKRGESYEQYF. Here the CDR3 DNA reads TGTGCCAGCAGCTTAGGCAAGCGGGGGGAGTCCTACGAGCAGTACTTC.

The chain has TRBV21-1 and TRBJ1-2. TRBV21-1 is termed a pseudogene. The CDR3 length is 13 residues. The CDR3 DNA follows: TGTGCCAGCAGCAAAGGTCGGAACTATGGCTACACCTTC. Protein: CASSKGRNYGYTF.

This clone was observed once. V gene TRBV5-1 combines with J gene TRBJ2-2, with TRBD1 matching 8 bases. CDR3 length: 16 amino acids. Trimming took 0 bases from V and 2 from J; bases not matched to a gene: 3. Germline-derived CDR1 and CDR2 are SGHRS and YFSETQ. CDR3 DNA: TGCGCCAGCAGCTTGGGGGACAGGAGAAACACCGGGGAGCTGTTTTTT. This encodes CASSLGDRRNTGELFF.